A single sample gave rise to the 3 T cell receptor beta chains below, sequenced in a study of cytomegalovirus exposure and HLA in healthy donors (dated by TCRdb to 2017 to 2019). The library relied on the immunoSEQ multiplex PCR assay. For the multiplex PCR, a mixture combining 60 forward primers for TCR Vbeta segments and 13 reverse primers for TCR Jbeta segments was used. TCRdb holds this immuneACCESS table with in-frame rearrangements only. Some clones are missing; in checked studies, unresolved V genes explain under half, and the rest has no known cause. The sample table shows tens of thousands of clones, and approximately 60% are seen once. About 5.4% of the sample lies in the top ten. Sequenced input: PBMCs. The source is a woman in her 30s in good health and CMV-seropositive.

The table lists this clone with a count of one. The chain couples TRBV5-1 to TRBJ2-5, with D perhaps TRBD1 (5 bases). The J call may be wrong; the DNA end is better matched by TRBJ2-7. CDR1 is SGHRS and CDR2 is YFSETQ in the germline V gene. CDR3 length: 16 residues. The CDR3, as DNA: TGCGCCAGCAGCTTGGTTCTGGGGCCTGATGCCTACGAGCAGTACTTC. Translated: CASSLVLGPDAYEQYF.

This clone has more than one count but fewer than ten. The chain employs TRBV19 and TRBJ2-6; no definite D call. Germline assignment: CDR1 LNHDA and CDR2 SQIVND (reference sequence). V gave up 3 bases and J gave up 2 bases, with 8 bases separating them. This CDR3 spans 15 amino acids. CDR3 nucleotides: TGTGCCAGTAGTATCCGAGTTGCTGGGGCCAACGTCCTGACTTTC. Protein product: CASSIRVAGANVLTF.

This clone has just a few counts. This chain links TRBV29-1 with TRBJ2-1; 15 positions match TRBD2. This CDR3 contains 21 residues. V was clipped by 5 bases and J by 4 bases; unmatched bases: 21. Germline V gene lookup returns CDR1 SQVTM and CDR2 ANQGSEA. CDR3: CSVPGQPGLAGGEPKYNEQFF. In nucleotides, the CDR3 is TGCAGCGTTCCCGGACAGCCGGGACTAGCGGGGGGCGAGCCTAAATACAATGAGCAGTTCTTC.